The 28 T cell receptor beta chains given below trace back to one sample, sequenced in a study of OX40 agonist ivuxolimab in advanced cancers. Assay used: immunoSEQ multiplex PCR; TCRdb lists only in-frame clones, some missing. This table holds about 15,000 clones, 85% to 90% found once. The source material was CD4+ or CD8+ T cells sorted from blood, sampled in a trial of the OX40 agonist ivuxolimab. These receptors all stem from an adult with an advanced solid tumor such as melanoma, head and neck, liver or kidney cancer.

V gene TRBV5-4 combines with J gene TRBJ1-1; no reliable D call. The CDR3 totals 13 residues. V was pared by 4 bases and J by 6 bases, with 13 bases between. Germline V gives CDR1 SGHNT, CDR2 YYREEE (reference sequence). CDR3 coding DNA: TGTGCCAGCAGCGACAACCGGAGGCCTGAAGCTTTCTTT. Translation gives CASSDNRRPEAFF.

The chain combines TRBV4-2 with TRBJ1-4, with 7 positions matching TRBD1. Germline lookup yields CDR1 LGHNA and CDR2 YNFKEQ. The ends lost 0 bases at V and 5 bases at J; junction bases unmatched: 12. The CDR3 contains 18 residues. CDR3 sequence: CASSQDAAAGTVNEKLFF. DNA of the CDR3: TGTGCCAGCAGCCAAGATGCGGCCGCCGGGACAGTCAATGAAAAACTGTTTTTT.

Here the CDR3 reads CATSSGGLGEQYF. CDR3 sequence (DNA): TGTGCCACCAGCAGCGGGGGGCTGGGCGAGCAGTACTTC. V is TRBV15 and J is TRBJ2-7; D is perhaps TRBD2 (7 bases). Per germline, CDR1 LNHNV and CDR2 YYDKDF (reference sequence). This CDR3 spans 13 amino acids. With 3 bases removed from V and 6 bases from J, the gap between germline ends came to 12 bases.

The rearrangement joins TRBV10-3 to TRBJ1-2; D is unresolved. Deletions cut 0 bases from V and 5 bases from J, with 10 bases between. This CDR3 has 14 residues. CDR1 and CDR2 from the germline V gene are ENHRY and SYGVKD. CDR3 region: CAISESTQGYGYTF. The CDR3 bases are TGTGCCATCAGTGAGTCGACTCAAGGGTATGGCTACACCTTC.

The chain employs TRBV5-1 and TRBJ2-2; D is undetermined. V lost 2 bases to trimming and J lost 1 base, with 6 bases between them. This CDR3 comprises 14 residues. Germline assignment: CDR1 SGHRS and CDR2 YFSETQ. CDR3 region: CASSFGQNTGELFF. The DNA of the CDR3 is TGCGCCAGCAGCTTTGGCCAGAACACCGGGGAGCTGTTTTTT.

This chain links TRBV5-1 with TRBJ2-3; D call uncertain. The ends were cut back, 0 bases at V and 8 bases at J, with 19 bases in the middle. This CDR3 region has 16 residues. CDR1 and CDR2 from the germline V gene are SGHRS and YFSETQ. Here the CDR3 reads CASSLEVGSAAITQYF. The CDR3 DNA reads TGCGCCAGCAGCTTGGAAGTGGGTTCAGCCGCAATTACGCAGTATTTT. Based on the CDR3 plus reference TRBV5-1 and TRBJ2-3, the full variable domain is KAGVTQTPRYLIKTRGQQVTLSCSPISGHRSVSWYQQTPGQGLQFLFEYFSETQRNKGNFPGRFSGRQFSNSRSEMNVSTLELGDSALYLCASSLEVGSAAITQYFGPGTRLTVL.

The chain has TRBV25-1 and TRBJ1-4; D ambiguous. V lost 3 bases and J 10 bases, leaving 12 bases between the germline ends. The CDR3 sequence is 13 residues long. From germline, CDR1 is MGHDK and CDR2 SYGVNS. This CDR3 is CASSERGAGKLFF. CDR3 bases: TGTGCCAGCAGTGAGCGGGGTGCGGGAAAACTGTTTTTT. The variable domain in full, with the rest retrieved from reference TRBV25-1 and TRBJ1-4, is EADIYQTPRYLVIGTGKKITLECSQTMGHDKMYWYQQDPGMELHLIHYSYGVNSTEKGDLSSESTVSRIRTEHFPLTLESARPSHTSQYLCASSERGAGKLFFGSGTQLSVL.

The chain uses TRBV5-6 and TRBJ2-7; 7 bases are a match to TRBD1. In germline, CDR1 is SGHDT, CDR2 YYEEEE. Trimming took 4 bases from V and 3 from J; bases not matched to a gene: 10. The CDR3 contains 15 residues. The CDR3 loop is CASSTYRGGHYEQYF. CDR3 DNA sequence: TGTGCCAGCAGCACCTACAGGGGTGGCCACTACGAGCAGTACTTC.

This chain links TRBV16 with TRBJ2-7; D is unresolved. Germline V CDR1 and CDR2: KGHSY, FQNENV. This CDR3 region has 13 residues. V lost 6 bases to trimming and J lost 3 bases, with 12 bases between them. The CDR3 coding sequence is TGTGCCAGCAGAGACCCCCTGGGCTACGAGCAGTACTTC. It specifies CASRDPLGYEQYF.

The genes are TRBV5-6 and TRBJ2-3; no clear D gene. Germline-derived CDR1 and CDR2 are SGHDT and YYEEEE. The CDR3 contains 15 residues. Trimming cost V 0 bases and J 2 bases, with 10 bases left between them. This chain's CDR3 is CASSLEGLATDTQYF. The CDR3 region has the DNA TGTGCCAGCAGCTTGGAAGGGCTTGCCACAGATACGCAGTATTTT.

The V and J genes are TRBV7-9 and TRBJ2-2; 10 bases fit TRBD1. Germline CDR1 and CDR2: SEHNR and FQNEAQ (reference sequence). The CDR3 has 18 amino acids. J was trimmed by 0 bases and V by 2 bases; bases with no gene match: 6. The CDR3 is CASSLRDRGGPNTGELFF. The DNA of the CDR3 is TGTGCCAGCAGCTTAAGGGACAGGGGAGGACCGAACACCGGGGAGCTGTTTTTT.

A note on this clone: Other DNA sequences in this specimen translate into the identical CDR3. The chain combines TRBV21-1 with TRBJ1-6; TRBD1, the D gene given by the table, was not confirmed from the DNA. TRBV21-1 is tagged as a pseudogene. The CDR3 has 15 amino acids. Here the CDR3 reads CASRTGGSYNSPLHF. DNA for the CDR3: TGTGCCAGCAGGACAGGGGGCTCCTATAATTCACCCCTCCACTTT.

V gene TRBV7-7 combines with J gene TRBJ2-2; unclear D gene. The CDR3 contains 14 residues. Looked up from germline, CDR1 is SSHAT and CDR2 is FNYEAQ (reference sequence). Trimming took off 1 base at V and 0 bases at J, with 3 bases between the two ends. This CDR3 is CASSLGANTGELFF. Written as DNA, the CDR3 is TGTGCCAGCAGCTTAGGGGCGAACACCGGGGAGCTGTTTTTT.

Here the CDR3 reads CASSYSGNTIYF. The CDR3 DNA reads TGCGCCAGCAGCTACTCTGGAAACACCATATATTTT. This rearrangement joins TRBV5-1 to TRBJ1-3; D unresolved. Trimming stripped 3 bases from V and 0 bases from J, with 1 base between. CDR1 and CDR2 (germline): SGHRS, YFSETQ. The CDR3 length is 12 residues.

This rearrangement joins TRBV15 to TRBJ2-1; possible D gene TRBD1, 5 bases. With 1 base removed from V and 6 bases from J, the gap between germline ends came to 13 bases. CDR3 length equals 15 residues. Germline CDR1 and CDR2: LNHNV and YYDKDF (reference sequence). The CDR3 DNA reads TGTGCCACCAGCAGAGCCTTCACAGGTTCCAATGAGCAGTTCTTC. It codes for CATSRAFTGSNEQFF.

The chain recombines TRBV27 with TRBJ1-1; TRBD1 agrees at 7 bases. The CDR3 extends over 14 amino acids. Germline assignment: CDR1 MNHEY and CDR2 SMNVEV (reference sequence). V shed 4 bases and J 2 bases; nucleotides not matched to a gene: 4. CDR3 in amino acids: CASSSYRGNTEAFF. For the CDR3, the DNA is TGTGCCAGCAGTTCCTACAGGGGAAACACTGAAGCTTTCTTT.

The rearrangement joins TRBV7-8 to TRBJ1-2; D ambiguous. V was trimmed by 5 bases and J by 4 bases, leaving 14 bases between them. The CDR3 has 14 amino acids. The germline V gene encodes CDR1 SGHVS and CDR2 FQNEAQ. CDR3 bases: TGTGCCAGCAGCCCGCGAGACTCAACCTATGGCTACACCTTC. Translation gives CASSPRDSTYGYTF.

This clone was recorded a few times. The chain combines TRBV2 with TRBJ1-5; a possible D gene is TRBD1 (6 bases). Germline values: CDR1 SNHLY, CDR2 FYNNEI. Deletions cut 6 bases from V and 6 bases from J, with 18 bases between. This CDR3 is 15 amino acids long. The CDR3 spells CASRKTGEGGQPQHF. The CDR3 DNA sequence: TGTGCCAGCAGAAAGACAGGCGAAGGAGGTCAGCCCCAGCATTTT. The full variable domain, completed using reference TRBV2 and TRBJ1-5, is EPEVTQTPSHQVTQMGQEVILRCVPISNHLYFYWYRQILGQKVEFLVSFYNNEISEKSEIFDDQFSVERPDGSNFTLKIRSTKLEDSAMYFCASRKTGEGGQPQHFGDGTRLSIL.

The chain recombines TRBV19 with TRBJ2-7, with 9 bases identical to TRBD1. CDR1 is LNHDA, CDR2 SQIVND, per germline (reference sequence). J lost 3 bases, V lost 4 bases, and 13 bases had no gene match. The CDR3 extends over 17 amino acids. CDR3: CASSNRRGDRVFYEQYF. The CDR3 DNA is TGTGCCAGTAGTAACAGGCGCGGGGACAGGGTCTTCTACGAGCAGTACTTC.

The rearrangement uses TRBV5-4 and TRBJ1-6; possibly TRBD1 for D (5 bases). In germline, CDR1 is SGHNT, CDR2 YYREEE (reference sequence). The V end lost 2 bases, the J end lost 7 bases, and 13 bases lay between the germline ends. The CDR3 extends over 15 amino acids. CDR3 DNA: TGTGCCAGCAGCTTTGAGCGACAGTCCAATTCACCCCTCCACTTT. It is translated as CASSFERQSNSPLHF.

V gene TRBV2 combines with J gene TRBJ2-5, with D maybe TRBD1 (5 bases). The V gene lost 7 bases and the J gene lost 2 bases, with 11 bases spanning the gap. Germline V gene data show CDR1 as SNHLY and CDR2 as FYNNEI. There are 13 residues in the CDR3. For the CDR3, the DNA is TGTGCCAGCATACCTAGGGGTCAAGAGACCCAGTACTTC. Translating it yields CASIPRGQETQYF.

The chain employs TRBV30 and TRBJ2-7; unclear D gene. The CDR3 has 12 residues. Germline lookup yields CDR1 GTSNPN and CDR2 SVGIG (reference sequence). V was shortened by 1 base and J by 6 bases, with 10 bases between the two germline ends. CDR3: CAWSGSPVEQYF. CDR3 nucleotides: TGTGCCTGGAGTGGGTCCCCGGTCGAGCAGTACTTC. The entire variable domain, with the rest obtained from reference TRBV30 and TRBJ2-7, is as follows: SQTIHQWPATLVQPVGSPLSLECTVEGTSNPNLYWYRQAAGRGLQLLFYSVGIGQISSEVPQNLSASRPQDRQFILSSKKLLLSDSGFYLCAWSGSPVEQYFGPGTRLTVT.

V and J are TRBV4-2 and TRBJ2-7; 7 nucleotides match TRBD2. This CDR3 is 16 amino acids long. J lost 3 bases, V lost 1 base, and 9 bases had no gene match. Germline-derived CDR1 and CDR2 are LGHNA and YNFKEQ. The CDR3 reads CASSQGGSGTLYEQYF. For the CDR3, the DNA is TGTGCCAGCAGCCAAGGGGGGAGCGGGACCCTCTACGAGCAGTACTTC.

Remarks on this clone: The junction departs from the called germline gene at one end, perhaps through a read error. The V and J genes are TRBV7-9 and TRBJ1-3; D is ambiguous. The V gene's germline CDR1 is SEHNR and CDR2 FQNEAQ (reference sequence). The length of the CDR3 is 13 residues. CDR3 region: CASNLISRNTIYF. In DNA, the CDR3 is TGTGCCAGCAACTTAATTAGTCGAAACACCATATATTTT. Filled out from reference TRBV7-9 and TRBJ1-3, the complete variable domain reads DTGVSQNPRHKITKRGQNVTFRCDPISEHNRLYWYRQTLGQGPEFLTYFQNEAQLEKSRLLSDRFSAERPKGSFSTLEIQRTEQGDSAMYLCASNLISRNTIYFGEGSWLTVV.

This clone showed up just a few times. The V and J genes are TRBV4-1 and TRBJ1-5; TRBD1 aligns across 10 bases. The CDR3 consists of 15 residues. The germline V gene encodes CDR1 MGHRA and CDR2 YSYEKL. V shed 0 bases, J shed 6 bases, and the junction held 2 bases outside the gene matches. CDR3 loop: CASSQEDRGLQPQHF. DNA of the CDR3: TGCGCCAGCAGCCAAGAAGACAGGGGGCTTCAGCCCCAGCATTTT.

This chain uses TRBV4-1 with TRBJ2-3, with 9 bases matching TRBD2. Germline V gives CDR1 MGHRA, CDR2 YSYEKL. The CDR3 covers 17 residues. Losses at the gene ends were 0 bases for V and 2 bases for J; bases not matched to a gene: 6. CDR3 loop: CASSQESPSGNTDTQYF. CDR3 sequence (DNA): TGCGCCAGCAGCCAAGAATCCCCTAGCGGGAACACAGATACGCAGTATTTT.

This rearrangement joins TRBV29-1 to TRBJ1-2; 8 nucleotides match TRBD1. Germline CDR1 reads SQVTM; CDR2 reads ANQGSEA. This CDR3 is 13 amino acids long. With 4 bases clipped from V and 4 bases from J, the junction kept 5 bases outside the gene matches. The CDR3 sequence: CSVVSGGAYGYTF. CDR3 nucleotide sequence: TGCAGCGTTGTTTCAGGGGGCGCCTATGGCTACACCTTC.

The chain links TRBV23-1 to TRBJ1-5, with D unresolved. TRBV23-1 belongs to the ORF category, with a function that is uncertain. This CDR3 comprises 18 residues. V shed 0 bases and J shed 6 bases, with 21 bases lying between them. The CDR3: CASSQSFVVVRLSQPQHF. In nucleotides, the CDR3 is TGCGCCAGCAGTCAATCTTTTGTAGTCGTCAGGTTGAGTCAGCCCCAGCATTTT.